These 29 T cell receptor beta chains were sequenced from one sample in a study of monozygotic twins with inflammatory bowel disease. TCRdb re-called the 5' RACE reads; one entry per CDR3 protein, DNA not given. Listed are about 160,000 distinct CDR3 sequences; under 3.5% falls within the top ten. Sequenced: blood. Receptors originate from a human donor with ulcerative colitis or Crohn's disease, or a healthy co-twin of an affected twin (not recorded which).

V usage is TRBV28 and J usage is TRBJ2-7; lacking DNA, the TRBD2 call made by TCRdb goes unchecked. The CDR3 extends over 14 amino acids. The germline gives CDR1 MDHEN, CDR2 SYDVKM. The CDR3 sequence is CASTDSGRVYEQYF.

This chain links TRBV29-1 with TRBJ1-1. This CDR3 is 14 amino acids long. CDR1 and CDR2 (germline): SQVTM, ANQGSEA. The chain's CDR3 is CSVAFRLMNTEAFF.

CDR3 amino acids: CASSQSLDSSYEQYF. The chain employs TRBV23-1 and TRBJ2-7. TRBV23-1 belongs to the ORF category, with a function that is uncertain. This CDR3 contains 15 residues.

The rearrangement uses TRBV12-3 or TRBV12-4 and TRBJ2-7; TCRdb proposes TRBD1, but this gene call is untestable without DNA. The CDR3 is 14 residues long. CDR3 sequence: CASSFPTGGREQYF.

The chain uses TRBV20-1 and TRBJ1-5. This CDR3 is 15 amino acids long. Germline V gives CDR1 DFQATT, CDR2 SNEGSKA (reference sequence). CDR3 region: CSAIDGRVGNQPQHF.

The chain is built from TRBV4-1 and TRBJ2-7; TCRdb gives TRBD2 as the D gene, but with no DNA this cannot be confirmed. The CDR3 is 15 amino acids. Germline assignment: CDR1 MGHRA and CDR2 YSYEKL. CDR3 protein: CASSQGRLAGYEQYF.

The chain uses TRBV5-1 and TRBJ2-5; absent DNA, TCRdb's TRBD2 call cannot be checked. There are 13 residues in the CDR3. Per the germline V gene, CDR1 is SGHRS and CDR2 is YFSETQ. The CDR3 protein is CASSSGGQETQYF.

CDR3 protein: CASSSDLTDTQYF. V and J are TRBV7-6 and TRBJ2-3; TCRdb designates TRBD2, a call that cannot be tested without DNA. Germline assignment: CDR1 SGHVS and CDR2 FNYEAQ. The CDR3 extends over 13 amino acids.

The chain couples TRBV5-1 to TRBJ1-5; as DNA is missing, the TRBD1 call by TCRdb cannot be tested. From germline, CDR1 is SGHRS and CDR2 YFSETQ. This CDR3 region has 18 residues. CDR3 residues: CASSLVGTGAGENQPQHF.

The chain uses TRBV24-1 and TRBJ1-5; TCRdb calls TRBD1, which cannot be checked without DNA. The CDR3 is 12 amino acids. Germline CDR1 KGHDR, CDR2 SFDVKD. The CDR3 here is CATSDGGSPQHF.

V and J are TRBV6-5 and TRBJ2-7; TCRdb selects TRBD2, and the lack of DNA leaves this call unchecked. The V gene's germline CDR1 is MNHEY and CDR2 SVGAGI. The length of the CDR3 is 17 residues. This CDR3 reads CASSYSTRASSGYEQYF.

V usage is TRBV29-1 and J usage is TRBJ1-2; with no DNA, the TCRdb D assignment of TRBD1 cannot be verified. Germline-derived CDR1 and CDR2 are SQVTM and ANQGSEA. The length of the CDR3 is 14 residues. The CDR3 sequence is CSVERQGGGYGYTF.

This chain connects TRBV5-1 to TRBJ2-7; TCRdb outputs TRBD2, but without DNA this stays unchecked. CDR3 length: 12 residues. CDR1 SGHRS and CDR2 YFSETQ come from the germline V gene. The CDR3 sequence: CASSEEEWKQYF.

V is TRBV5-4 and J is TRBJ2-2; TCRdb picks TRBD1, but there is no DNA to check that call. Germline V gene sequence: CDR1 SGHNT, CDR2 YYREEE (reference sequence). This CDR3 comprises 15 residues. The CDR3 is CATNRWGGAAGELFF.

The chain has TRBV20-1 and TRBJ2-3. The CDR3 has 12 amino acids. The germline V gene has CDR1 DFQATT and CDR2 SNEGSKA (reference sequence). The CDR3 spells CSARKVGDTQYF.

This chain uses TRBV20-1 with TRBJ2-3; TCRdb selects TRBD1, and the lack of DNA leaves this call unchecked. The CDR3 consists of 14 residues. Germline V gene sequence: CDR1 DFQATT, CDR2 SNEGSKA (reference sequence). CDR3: CSARGPDKGRTQYF.

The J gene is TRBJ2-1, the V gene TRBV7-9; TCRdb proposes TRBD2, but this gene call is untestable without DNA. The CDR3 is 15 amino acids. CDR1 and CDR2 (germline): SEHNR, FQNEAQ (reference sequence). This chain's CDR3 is CASSLGSGSYNEQFF.

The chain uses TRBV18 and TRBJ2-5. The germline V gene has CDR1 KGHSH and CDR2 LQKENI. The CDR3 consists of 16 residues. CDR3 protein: CASSPPGAYRKETQYF. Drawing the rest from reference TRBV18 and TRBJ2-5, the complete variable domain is NAGVMQNPRHLVRRRGQEARLRCSPMKGHSHVYWYRQLPEEGLKFMVYLQKENIIDESGMPKERFSAEFPKEGPSILRIQQVVRGDSAAYFCASSPPGAYRKETQYFGPGTRLLVL.

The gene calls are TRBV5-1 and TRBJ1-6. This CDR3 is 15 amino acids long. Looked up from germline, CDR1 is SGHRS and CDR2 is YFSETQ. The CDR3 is CASSRNTENNSPLHF.

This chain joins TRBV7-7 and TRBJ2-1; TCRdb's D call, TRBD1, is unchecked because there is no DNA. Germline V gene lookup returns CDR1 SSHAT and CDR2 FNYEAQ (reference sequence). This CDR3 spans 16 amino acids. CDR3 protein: CASSLQGISSYNEQFF.

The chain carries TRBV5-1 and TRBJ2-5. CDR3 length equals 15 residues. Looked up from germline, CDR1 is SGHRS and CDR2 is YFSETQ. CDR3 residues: CASSFNPSLQETQYF.

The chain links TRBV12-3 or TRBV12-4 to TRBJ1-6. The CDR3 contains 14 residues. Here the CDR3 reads CASSLGVGNSPLHF.

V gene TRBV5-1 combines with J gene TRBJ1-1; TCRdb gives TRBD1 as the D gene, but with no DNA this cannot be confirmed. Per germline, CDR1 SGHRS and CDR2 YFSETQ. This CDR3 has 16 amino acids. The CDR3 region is CASSSKEGAFSTEAFF.

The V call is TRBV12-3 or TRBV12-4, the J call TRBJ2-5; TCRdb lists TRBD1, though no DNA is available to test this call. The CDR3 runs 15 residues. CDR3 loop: CASSPFGGREETQYF.

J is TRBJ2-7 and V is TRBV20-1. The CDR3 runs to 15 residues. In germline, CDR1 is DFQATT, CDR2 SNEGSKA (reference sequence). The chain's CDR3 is CSARDASLVSYEQYF.

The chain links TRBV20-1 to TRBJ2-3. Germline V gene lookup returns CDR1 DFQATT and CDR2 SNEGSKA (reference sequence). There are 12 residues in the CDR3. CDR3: CSAEDLADTQYF.

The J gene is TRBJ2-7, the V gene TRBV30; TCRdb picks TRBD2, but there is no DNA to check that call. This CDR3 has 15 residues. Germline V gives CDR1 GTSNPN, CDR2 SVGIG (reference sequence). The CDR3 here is CASTTRGLSSYEQYF.

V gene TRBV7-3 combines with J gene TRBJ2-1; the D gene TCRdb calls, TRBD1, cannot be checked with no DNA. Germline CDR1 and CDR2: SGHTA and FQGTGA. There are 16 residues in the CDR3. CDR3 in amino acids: CASSLRTPGIGNEQFF.

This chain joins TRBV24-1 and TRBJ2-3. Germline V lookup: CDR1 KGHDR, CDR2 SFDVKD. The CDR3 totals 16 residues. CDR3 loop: CATSDLHKRGTDTQYF.